The entry below gives a single T cell receptor beta chain sequence along with its context. Its antigen is as yet unknown. This sample was taken from a study of CD8+CD57+ T cells in acquired aplastic anemia. On the study more broadly: Across the sorted CD4+ and CD8+ cells, DNA amounts averaged approximately 3 ug.

The study's findings and limits: The study identified about 30 CD8+ CDR3 sequences shared by patients and controls. Patients and controls had CD8+ Simpson's diversity values that were not significantly distinct.

CDR3 length: 15 residues. Unmatched junction bases numbered 6, after V lost 5 bases and J lost 5 bases. Researchers used genomic DNA as the template to profile TCR beta VDJ and CDR3. TCRdb called the reads again in MiXCR, with one record for every CDR3 protein. The sample shows roughly 180,000 distinct CDR3 sequences, around three fifths of them seen only once. The chain combines TRBV12-3 or TRBV12-4 with TRBJ2-1; 10 nucleotides align to TRBD2. Specimen: sorted CD4+, CD8+, or CD8+CD57+ T cells (not recorded which) from PBMCs. This sequence was found in a human donor with severe aplastic anemia or a healthy control (not recorded which). CDR3 residues: CASSPRLAGNNEQFF. CDR3 in DNA: TGTGCCAGCAGTCCCCGACTAGCGGGCAACAATGAGCAGTTCTTC.